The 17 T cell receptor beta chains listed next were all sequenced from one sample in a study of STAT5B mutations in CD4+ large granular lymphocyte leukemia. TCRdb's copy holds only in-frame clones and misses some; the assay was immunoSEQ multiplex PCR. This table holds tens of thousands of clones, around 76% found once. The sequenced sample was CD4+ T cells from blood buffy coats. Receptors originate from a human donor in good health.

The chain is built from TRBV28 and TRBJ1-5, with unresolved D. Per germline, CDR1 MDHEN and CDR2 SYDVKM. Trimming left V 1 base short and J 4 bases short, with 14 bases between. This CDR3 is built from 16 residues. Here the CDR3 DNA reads TGTGCCAGCAGTTTATTGGGTTTGGGAGGAAATCAGCCCCAGCATTTT. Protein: CASSLLGLGGNQPQHF.

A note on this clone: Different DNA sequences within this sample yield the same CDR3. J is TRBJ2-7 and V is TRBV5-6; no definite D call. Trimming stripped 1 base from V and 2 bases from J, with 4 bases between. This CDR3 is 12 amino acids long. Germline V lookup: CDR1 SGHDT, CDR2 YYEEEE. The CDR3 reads CASSLTPYEQYF. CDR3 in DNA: TGTGCCAGCAGCTTGACCCCCTACGAGCAGTACTTC.

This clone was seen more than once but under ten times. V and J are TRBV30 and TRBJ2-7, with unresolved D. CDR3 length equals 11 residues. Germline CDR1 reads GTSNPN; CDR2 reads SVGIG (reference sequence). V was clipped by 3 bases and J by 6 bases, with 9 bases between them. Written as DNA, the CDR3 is TGTGCCTGGAGAAACAAGGGCGAGCAGTACTTC. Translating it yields CAWRNKGEQYF.

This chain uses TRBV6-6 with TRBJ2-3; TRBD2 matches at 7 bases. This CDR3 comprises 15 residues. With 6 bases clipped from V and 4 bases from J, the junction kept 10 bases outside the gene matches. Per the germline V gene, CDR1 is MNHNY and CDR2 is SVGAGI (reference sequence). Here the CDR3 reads CASSATGTTPDTQYF. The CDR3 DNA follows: TGTGCCAGCAGCGCTACCGGGACTACACCAGATACGCAGTATTTT.

For the CDR3, the DNA is TGCGCCAGCAGCTTGGCCGGGGACAGCTCCTACAATGAGCAGTTCTTC. Translation gives CASSLAGDSSYNEQFF. V and J are TRBV5-1 and TRBJ2-1; 7 bases align to TRBD1. The CDR3 has 16 residues. Unmatched junction bases numbered 3, after V lost 0 bases and J lost 0 bases. The germline CDR1 and CDR2 sequences are SGHRS and YFSETQ.

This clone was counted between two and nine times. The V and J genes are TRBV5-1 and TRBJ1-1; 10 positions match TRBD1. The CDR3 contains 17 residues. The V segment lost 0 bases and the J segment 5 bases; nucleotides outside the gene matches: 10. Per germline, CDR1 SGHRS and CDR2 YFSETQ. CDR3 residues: CASSLAGTGVVRTEAFF. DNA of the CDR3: TGCGCCAGCAGCTTGGCGGGGACAGGGGTCGTTAGGACTGAAGCTTTCTTT. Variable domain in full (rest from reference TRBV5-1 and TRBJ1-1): KAGVTQTPRYLIKTRGQQVTLSCSPISGHRSVSWYQQTPGQGLQFLFEYFSETQRNKGNFPGRFSGRQFSNSRSEMNVSTLELGDSALYLCASSLAGTGVVRTEAFFGQGTRLTVV.

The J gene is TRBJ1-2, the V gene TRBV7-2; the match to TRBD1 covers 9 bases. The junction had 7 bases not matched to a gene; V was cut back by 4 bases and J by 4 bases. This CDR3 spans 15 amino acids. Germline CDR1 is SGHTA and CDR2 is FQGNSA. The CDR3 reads CASSWSRDRAYGYTF. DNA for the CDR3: TGTGCCAGCAGCTGGTCCCGGGACAGGGCCTATGGCTACACCTTC.

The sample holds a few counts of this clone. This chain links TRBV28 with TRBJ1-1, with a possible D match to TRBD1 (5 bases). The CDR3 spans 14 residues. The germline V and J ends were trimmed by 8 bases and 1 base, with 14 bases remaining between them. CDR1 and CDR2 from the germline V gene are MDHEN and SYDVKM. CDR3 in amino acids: CASRRGGTNTEAFF. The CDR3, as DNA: TGTGCCAGCCGCCGGGGGGGTACGAACACTGAAGCTTTCTTT.

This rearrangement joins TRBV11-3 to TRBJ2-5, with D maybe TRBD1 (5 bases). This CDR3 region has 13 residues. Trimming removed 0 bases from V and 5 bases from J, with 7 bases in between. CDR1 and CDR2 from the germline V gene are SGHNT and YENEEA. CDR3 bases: TGTGCCAGCAGCTTAGACAGGGATGAGACCCAGTACTTC. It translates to CASSLDRDETQYF.

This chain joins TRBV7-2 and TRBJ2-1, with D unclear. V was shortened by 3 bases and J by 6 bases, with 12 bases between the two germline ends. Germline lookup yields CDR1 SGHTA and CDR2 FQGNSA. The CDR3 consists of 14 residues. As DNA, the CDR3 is TGTGCCAGCAGCTTCTACCAAGTGGGCAATGAGCAGTTCTTC. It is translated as CASSFYQVGNEQFF.

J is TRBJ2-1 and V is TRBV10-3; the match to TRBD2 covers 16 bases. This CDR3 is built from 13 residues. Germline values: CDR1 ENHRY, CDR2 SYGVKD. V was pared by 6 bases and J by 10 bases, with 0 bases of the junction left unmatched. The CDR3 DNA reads TGTGCCATCAGGGGACTAGCGGGAGGGGAGCAGTTCTTC. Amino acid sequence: CAIRGLAGGEQFF.

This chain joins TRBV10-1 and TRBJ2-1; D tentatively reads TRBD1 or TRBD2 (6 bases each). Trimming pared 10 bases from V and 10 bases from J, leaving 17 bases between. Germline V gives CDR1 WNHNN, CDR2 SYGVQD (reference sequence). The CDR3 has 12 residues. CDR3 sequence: CATGEGGREQFF. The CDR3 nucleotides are TGCGCCACCGGCGAGGGGGGTCGGGAGCAGTTCTTC.

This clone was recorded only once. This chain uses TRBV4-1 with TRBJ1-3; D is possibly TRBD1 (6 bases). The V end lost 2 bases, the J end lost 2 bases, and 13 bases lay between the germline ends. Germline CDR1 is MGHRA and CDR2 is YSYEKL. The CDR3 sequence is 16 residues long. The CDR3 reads CASSQPTGAAGNTIYF. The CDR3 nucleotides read TGCGCCAGCAGCCAACCGACAGGTGCGGCTGGAAACACCATATATTTT.

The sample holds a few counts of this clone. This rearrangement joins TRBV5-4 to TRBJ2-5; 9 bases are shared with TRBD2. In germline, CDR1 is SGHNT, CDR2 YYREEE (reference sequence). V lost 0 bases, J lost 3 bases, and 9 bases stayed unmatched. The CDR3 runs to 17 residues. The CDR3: CASSLGPGTSTEETQYF. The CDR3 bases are TGTGCCAGCAGCTTGGGTCCCGGGACTAGCACCGAAGAGACCCAGTACTTC.

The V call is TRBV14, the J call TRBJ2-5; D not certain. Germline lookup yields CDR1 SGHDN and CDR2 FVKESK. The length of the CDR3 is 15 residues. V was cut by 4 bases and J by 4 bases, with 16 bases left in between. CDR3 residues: CASSPLGKNTETQYF. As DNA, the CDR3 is TGTGCCAGCAGCCCTCTGGGAAAAAACACAGAGACCCAGTACTTC.

CDR3 amino acids: CASSIAGGTYNEQFF. The CDR3 region has the DNA TGTGCCAGCAGTATAGCGGGGGGGACTTACAATGAGCAGTTCTTC. The chain joins TRBV6-1 to TRBJ2-1; 11 bases fit TRBD2. Germline V gene data show CDR1 as MNHNS and CDR2 as SASEGT. CDR3 length: 15 amino acids. V dropped 5 bases and J dropped 4; count of bases not matched to a gene: 4.

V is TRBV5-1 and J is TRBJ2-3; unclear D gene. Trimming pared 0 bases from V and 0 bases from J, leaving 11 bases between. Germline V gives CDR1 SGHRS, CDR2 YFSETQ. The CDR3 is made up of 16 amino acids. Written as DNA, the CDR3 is TGCGCCAGCAGCTTGGGTGGCGGAGTTAGCACAGATACGCAGTATTTT. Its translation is CASSLGGGVSTDTQYF.